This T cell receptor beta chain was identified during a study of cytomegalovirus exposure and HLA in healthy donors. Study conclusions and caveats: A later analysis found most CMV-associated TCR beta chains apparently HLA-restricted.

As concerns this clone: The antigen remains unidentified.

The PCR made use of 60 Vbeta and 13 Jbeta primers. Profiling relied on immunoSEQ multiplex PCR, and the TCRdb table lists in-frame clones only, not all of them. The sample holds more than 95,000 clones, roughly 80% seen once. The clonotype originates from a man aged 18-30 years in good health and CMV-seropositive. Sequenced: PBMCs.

CDR3 DNA: TGTGCCAGCAGCACGATAAGGGGAATATACGAGCAGTACTTC. Its translation: CASSTIRGIYEQYF. The chain uses TRBV7-8 and TRBJ2-5, with a tentative D call TRBD1 (5 bases). With the DNA end fitting TRBJ2-7 better, the J assignment may be wrong. Germline V gene lookup returns CDR1 SGHVS and CDR2 FQNEAQ. The CDR3 extends over 14 amino acids.